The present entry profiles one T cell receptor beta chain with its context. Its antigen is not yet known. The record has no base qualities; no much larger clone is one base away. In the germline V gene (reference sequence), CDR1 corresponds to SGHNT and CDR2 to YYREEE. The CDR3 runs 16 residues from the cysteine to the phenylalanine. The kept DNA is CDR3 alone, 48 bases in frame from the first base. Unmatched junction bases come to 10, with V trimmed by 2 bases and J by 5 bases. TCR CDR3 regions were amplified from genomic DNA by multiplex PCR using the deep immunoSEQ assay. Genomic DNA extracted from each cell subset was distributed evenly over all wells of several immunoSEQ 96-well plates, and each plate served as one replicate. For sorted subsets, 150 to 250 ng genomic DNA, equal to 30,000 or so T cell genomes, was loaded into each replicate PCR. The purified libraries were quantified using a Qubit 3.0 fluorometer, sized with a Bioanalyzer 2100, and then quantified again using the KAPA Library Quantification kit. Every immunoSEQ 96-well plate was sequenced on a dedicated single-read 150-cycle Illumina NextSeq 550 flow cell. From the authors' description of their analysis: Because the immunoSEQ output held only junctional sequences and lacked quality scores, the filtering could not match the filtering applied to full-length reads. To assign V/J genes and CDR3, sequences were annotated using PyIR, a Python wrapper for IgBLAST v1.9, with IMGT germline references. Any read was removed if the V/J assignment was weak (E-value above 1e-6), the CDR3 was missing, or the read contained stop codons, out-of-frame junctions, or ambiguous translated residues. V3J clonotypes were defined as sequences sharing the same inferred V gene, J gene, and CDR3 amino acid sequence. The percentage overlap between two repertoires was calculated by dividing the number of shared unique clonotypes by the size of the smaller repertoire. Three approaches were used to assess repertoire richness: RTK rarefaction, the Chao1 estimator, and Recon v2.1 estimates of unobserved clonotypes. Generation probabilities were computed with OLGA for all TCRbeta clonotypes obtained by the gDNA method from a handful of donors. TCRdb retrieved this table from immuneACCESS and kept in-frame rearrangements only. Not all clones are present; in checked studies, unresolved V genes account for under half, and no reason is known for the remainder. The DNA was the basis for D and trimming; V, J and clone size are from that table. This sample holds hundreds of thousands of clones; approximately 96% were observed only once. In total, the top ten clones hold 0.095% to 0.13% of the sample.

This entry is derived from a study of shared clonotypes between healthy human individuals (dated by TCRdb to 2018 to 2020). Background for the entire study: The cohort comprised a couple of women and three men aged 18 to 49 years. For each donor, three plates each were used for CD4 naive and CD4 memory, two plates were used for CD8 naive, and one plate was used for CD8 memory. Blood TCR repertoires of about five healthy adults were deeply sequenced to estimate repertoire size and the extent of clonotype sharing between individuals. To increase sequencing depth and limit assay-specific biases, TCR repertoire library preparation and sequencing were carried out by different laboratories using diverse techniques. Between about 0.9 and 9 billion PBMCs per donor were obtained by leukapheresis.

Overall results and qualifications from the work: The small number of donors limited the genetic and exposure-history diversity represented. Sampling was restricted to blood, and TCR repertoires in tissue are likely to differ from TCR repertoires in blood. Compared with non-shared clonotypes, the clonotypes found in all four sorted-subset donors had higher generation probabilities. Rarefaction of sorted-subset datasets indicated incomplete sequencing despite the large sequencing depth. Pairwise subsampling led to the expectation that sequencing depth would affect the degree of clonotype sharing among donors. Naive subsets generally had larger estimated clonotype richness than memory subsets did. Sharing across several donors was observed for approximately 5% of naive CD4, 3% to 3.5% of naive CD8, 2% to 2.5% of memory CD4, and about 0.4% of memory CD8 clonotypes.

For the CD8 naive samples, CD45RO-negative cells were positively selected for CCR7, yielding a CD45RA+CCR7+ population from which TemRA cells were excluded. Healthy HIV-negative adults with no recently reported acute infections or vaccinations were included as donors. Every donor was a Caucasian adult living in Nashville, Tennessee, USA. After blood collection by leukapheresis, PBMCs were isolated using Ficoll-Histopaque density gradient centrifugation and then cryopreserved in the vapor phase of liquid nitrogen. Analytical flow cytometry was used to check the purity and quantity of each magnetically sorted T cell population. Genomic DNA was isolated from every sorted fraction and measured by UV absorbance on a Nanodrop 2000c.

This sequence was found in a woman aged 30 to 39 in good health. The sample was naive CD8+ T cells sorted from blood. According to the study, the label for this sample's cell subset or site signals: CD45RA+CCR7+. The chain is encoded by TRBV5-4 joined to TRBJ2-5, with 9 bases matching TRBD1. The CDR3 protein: CASSLANRGPRETQYF. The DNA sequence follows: TGTGCCAGCAGCTTAGCTAACAGGGGGCCGAGGGAGACCCAGTACTTC.